The text below deals with one TCR beta chain. This sample was taken from a study of blood T cell repertoires in COVID-19. Study context: Samples representing acute and convalescent COVID-19 were sourced from the United States, Italy and Spain.

Using immunoSEQ multiplex PCR, the repertoire was profiled, and TCRdb retains in-frame clones only, with some absent. The sample includes tens of thousands of clones, 75% to 90% of them seen just once. The junction had 3 bases not matched to a gene; V was cut back by 8 bases and J by 1 base. Germline V gene lookup returns CDR1 SGHTA and CDR2 FQGNSA. The CDR3 covers 14 residues. The TCR originated in a man at least 80 years old with acute or convalescent COVID-19. The chain has TRBV7-2 and TRBJ1-5, with 9 bases matching TRBD1. The sample taken for sequencing was peripheral blood. The CDR3: CASGDRASNQPQHF. The DNA for the CDR3 is TGTGCCAGCGGGGACAGGGCCAGCAATCAGCCCCAGCATTTT. Full variable domain (outside the CDR3, taken from reference TRBV7-2 and TRBJ1-5): GAGVSQSPSNKVTEKGKDVELRCDPISGHTALYWYRQSLGQGLEFLIYFQGNSAPDKSGLPSDRFSAERTGGSVSTLTIQRTQQEDSAVYLCASGDRASNQPQHFGDGTRLSIL.